This T cell receptor beta chain is from a study of response to subunit inactivated influenza vaccine. Trimming removed 0 bases from V and 10 bases from J, with 11 bases in between. The CDR3 is 13 residues long. Germline-derived CDR1 and CDR2 are SGDLS and YYNGEE. A single record per CDR3 protein comes from TCRdb applying MiXCR to the RT-PCR reads. In the table there are approximately 680,000 distinct CDR3 sequences, 15% to 18% of which are singletons. This clonotype was observed a handful of times. Specimen: PBMCs from blood, collected 12 days after vaccination. This chain joins TRBV9 and TRBJ2-1; D is undetermined. The receptor comes from a man aged 45-60 years who received an inactivated influenza vaccine. CDR3 region: CASSVVPQAEQFF. CDR3 sequence (DNA): TGTGCCAGCAGCGTAGTCCCCCAAGCAGAGCAGTTCTTC.